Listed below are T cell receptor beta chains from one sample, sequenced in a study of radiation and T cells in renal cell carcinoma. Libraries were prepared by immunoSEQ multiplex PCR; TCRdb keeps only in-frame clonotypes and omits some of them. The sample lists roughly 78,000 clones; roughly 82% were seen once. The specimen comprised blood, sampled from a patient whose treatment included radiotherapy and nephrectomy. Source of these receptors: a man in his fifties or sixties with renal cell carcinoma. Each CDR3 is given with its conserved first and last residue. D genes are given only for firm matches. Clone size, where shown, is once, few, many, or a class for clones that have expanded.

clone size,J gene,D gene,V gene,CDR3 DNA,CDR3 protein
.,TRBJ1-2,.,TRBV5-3,TGTGCCAGAAGCGGTGTGTGGGGTCGGGGCTATGGCTACACCTTC,CARSGVWGRGYGYTF
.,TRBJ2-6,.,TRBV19,TGTGCCAGTAGTGATACCTCTGGGGCCAACGTCCTGACTTTC,CASSDTSGANVLTF
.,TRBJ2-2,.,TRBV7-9,TGTGCCAGCAGCTTAGTACTTCCCACCGGGGAGCTGTTTTTT,CASSLVLPTGELFF
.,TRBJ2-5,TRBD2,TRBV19,TGTGCCAGTAGTATAGGCCCGACTAGCGGAGAGACCCAGTACTTC,CASSIGPTSGETQYF
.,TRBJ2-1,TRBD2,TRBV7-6,TGTGCCAGCAGCTTAGACCCCGGACTAGCGGGAGCCTACAATGAGCAGTTCTTC,CASSLDPGLAGAYNEQFF
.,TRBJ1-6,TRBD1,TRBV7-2,TGTGCCAGCAGCTTCGGACAGGGTGGATCACCCCTCCACTTT,CASSFGQGGSPLHF
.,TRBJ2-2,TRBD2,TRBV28,TGTGCCAGCAGTTTTGCGGGAGCCGACACCGGGGAGCTGTTTTTT,CASSFAGADTGELFF
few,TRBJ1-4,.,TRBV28,TGTGCCAGCAGTGCCTTTACAACTAATGAAAAACTGTTTTTT,CASSAFTTNEKLFF
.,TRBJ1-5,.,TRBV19,TGTGCCAGTAGTATAGCAGAGGGAGGACAGCCCCAGCATTTT,CASSIAEGGQPQHF
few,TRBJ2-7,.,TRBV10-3,TGTGCCATCAGTGATCTGCGGGTTCGGGGCTACGAGCAGTACTTC,CAISDLRVRGYEQYF
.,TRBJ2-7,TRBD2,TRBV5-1,TGCGCCAGCAGCACCGGGACTAGCGGGTCCTACGAGCAGTACTTC,CASSTGTSGSYEQYF
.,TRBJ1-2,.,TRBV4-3,TGCGCCAGCAGCGCCACACAAGCTAACTATGGCTACACCTTC,CASSATQANYGYTF
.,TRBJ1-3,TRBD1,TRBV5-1,TGCGCCAGCAGCTTGTTGACAGGGGGAGGAAACACCATATATTTT,CASSLLTGGGNTIYF
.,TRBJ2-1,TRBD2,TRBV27,TGTGCCAGCAGTTTCCTCCTCGGCGGGGGGAATGAGCAGTTCTTC,CASSFLLGGGNEQFF
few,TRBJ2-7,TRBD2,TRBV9,TGTGCCAGCAGCGTCTCTAGCGGGAGTATCGAGCAGTACTTC,CASSVSSGSIEQYF
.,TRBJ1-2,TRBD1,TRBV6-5,TGTGCCAGCAGTAGACAGGGGAAATTGGGTGGCTACACCTTC,CASSRQGKLGGYTF
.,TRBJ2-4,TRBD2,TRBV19,TGTGCCAGTAGTGTCACTAGCGGGGTAGCCAAAAACATTCAGTACTTC,CASSVTSGVAKNIQYF
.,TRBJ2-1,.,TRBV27,TGTGCCAGCAGGCAGTTGGTGGGGTTAGAGGACAATGAGCAGTTCTTC,CASRQLVGLEDNEQFF
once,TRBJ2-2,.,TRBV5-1,TGCGCCAGTGCCATCACGGGGGACGCCGGGGAGCTGTTTTTT,CASAITGDAGELFF
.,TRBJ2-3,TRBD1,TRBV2,TGTGCCAGCAGTTTAGGGACAGGTCGGGCAGATACGCAGTATTTT,CASSLGTGRADTQYF
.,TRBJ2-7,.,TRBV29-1,TGCAGCGTTGGACTAGGCGAGCAGTACTTC,CSVGLGEQYF
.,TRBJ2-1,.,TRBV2,TGTGCCAGCAGGGGGGACTCCGCGTACTACAATGAGCAGTTCTTC,CASRGDSAYYNEQFF
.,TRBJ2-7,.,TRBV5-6,TGTGCCAGCAGCTTGGCAGGGAAAAGCTACGAGCAGTACTTC,CASSLAGKSYEQYF
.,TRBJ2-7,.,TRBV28,TGTGCCAGCAGCCCGCCGGGGGACTTTTCCTACGAGCAGTACTTC,CASSPPGDFSYEQYF
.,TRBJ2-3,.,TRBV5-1,TGCGCCAGCAGCCCTGGACACGGACGCACAGATACGCAGTATTTT,CASSPGHGRTDTQYF
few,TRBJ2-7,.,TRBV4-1,TGCGCCAGCAGCCAAGAGCGGTTAGCGAGGCAGTACTTC,CASSQERLARQYF
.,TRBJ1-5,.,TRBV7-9,TGTGCCAGCAGCCCCAGCGGACAAGGGGATCGCAGGAATCAGCCCCAGCATTTT,CASSPSGQGDRRNQPQHF
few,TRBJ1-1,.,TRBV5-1,TGCGCCAGCAGCTTCCAGGGAATGGACACTGAAGCTTTCTTT,CASSFQGMDTEAFF
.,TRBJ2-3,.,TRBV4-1,TGCGCCAGCAGCCAATCCCCGAGCACAGATACGCAGTATTTT,CASSQSPSTDTQYF
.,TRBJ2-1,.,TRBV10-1,TGCGCCAGCAGTGAAGGCGGGGAAAACAATGAGCAGTTCTTC,CASSEGGENNEQFF
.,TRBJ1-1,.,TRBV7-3,TGTGCCAGCAGCTTACTGGCATCCATGAACACTGAAGCTTTCTTT,CASSLLASMNTEAFF
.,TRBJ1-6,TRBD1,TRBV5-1,TGCGCCAGCAGCCCTGATACAGGGGGCTGGGGATCACCCCTCCACTTT,CASSPDTGGWGSPLHF
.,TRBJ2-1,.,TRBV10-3,TGTGCCATCAGTGAGCTCGGACTAACCTACAATGAGCAGTTCTTC,CAISELGLTYNEQFF
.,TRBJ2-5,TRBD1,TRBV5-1,TGCGCCAGCAGCTTGGGCCCTACAGGGGGGCAAGAGACCCAGTACTTC,CASSLGPTGGQETQYF
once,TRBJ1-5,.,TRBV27,TGTGCCAGCAGTTTACAGGATCCAGGGATGAATCAGCCCCAGCATTTT,CASSLQDPGMNQPQHF
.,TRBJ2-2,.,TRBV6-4,TGTGCCAGCGCTGCAAACCCGGACTTCCCTACCGGGGAGCTGTTTTTT,CASAANPDFPTGELFF
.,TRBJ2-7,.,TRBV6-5,TGCGCCAGCAGTTACGAGGAGGGGGGCTCCTACGAGCAGTACTTC,CASSYEEGGSYEQYF
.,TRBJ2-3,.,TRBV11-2,TGTGCCAGCAGCTTAATTACAGATACGCAGTATTTT,CASSLITDTQYF
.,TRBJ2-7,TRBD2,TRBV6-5,TGTGCCAGCAGTTACAGGGGGACTAGCGAGCAGTACTTC,CASSYRGTSEQYF
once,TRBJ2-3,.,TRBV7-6,TGTGCCAGCAGCTTAAAAAGGGACCCTCTCACAGATACGCAGTATTTT,CASSLKRDPLTDTQYF
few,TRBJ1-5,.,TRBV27,TGTGCCAGCAGTTTGTCAGCCCATAGCAATCAGCCCCAGCATTTT,CASSLSAHSNQPQHF
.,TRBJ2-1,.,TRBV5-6,TGTGCCAGCAGCTTTAGTAATGAGCAGTTCTTC,CASSFSNEQFF
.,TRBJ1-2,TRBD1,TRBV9,TGTGCCAGCTACCAGGGGGCCAAGGGCTACACCTTC,CASYQGAKGYTF
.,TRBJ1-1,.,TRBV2,TGTGCCAGCAGTGTTGGAACAGCGAACACTGAAGCTTTCTTT,CASSVGTANTEAFF
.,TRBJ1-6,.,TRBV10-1,TGCGCCAGCAGTGAAGACGCGGGGCGGTCACCCCTCCACTTT,CASSEDAGRSPLHF
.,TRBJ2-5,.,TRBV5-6,TGTGCCAGCAGCTTGGCGGGGCGGGCCCTTAAAGAGACCCAGTACTTC,CASSLAGRALKETQYF
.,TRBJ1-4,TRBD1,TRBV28,TGTGCCAGCAGTCTCGAAACAGGGGTACATAATGAAAAACTGTTTTTT,CASSLETGVHNEKLFF
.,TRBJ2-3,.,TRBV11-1,TGTGCCAGCAGCTTACGAGTATCGGGCACAGATACGCAGTATTTT,CASSLRVSGTDTQYF
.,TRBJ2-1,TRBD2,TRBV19,TGTGCCAGTAGCTCTACTAGCGGACCCTCCTACAATGAGCAGTTCTTC,CASSSTSGPSYNEQFF
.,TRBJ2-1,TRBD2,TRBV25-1,TGTGCCAGCAGTGAATATGGCGGCGGGAGATTCGAGCAGTTCTTC,CASSEYGGGRFEQFF
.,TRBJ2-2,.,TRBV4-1,TGCGCCAGCAGCCAAGATCCAGGCCGACCCTCCACCGGGGAGCTGTTTTTT,CASSQDPGRPSTGELFF
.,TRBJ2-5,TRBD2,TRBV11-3,TGTGCCAGCAGCTTAGGTCCGGGAGGGCCCATCGACCAAGAGACCCAGTACTTC,CASSLGPGGPIDQETQYF
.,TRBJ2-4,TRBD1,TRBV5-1,TGCGCCAGCAGCGAAACAGGGGCCCGCCAGAACATTCAGTACTTC,CASSETGARQNIQYF